This TCR beta chain was identified in a study of T cells after yellow fever vaccination. From the 5' RACE reads, TCRdb called clonotypes with MiXCR, one entry per CDR3 protein. The repertoire includes 300,000 to 400,000 distinct CDR3 sequences, 8% to 9.5% of them detected once, and approximately 15% sits in the top ten. Germline values: CDR1 SGHVS, CDR2 FNYEAQ. V was cut by 0 bases and J by 9 bases, with 18 bases left in between. This CDR3 has 15 residues. The sequence was obtained from a man between 18 and 29 years old who received the YFV17D yellow fever vaccine. The sequencing used PBMCs, collected about 41 days after the first yellow fever vaccination. The rearrangement uses TRBV7-6 and TRBJ2-7; D might be TRBD2 (6 bases). CDR3 DNA sequence: TGTGCCAGCAGCTTAGCCCCACTCGGCAGGGAGGCGCAGTACTTC. It yields the protein CASSLAPLGREAQYF. Looking up the rest from reference TRBV7-6 and TRBJ2-7 gives the full variable domain: GAGVSQSPRYKVTKRGQDVALRCDPISGHVSLYWYRQALGQGPEFLTYFNYEAQQDKSGLPNDRFSAERPEGSISTLTIQRTEQRDSAMYRCASSLAPLGREAQYFGPGTRLTVT.